This TCR beta chain was found in a study of blood T cell repertoires in COVID-19. Deletions cut 6 bases from V and 7 bases from J, with 18 bases between. Germline V gives CDR1 MNHNY, CDR2 SVGAGI (reference sequence). The CDR3 has 15 amino acids. TCRdb's table, derived via immunoSEQ multiplex PCR, lists solely in-frame clones and lacks some. Of more than 95,000 clones detected, around nine tenths appear once; the ten largest clones hold 3.5%. The chain links TRBV6-6 to TRBJ1-4; perhaps TRBD1 as D (6 bases). The sequencing sample was made of peripheral blood. This receptor was obtained from a human donor in a cohort sampled during active COVID-19. CDR3 protein: CASSEQQGAGEKLFF. The DNA for the CDR3 is TGTGCCAGCAGCGAACAACAGGGAGCAGGTGAAAAACTGTTTTTT.